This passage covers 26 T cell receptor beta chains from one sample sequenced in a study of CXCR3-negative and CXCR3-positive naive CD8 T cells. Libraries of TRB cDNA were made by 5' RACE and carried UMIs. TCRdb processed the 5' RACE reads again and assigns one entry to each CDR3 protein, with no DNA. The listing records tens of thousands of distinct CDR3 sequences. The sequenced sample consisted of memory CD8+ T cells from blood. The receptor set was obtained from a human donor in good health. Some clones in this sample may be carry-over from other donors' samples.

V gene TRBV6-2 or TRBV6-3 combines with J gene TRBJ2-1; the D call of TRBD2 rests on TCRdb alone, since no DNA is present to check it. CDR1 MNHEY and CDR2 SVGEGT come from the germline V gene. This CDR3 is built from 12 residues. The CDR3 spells CASSYGENEQFF.

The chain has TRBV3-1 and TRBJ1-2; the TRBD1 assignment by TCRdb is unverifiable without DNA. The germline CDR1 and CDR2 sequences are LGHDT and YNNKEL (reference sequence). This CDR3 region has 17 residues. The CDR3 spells CASSQDRDVTDRNGYTF.

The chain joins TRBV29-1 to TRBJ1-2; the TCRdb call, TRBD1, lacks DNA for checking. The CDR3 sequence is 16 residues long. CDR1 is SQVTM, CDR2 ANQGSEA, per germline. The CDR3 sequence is CSVEGTGGEDIYGYTF.

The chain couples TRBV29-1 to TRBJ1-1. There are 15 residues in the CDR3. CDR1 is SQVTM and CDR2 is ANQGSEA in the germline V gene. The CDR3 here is CSVEDLESPNTEAFF. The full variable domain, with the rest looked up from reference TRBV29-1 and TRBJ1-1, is SAVISQKPSRDICQRGTSLTIQCQVDSQVTMMFWYRQQPGQSLTLIATANQGSEATYESGFVIDKFPISRPNLTFSTLTVSNMSPEDSSIYLCSVEDLESPNTEAFFGQGTRLTVV.

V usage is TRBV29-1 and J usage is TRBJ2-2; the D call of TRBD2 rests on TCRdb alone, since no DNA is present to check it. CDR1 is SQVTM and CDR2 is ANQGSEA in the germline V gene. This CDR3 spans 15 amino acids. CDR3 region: CSVEKAGTNTGELFF.

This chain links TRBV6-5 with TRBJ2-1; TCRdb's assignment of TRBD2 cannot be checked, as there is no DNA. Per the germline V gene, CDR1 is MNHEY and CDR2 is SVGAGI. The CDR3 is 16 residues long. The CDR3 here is CASTPLGLAQNNEQFF.

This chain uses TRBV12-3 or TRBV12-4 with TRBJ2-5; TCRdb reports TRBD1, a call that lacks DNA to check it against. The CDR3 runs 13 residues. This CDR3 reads CASRQLQGETQCF.

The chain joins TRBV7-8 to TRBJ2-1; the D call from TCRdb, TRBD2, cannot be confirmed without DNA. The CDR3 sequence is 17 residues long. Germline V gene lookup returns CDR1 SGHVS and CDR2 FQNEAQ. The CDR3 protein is CASSLDAFGLALNEQFF.

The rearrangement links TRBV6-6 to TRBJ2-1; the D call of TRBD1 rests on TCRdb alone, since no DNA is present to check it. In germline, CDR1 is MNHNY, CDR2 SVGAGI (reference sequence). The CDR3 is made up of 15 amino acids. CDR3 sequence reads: CASTEGAAPYNEQFF.

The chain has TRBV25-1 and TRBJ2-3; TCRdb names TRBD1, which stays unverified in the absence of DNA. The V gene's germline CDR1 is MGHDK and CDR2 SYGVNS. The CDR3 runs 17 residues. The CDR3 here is CASSRRGSYPSTDTQYF.

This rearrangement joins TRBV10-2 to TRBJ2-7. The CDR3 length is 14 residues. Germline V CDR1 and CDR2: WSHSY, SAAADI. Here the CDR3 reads CASRADQYPYEQYF.

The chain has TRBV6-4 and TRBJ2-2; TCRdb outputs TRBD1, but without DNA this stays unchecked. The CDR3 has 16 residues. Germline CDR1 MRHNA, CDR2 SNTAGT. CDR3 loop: CASSDASHRGAGELFF.

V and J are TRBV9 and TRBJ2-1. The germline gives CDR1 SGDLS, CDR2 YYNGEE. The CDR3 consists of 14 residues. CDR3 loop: CASSLATSYNEQFF.

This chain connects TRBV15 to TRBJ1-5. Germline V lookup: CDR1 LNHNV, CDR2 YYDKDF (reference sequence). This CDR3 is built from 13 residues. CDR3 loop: CATSRQANQPQHF. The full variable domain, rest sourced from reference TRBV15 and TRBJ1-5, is DAMVIQNPRYQVTQFGKPVTLSCSQTLNHNVMYWYQQKSSQAPKLLFHYYDKDFNNEADTPDNFQSRRPNTSFCFLDIRSPGLGDTAMYLCATSRQANQPQHFGDGTRLSIL.

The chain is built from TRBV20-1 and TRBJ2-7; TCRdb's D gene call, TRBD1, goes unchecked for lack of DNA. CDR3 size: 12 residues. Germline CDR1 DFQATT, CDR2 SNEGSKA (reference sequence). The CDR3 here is CSASEGGVEQYF.

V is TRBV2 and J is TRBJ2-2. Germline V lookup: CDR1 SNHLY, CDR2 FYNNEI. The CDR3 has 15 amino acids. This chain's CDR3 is CASSEAGFDPGELFF.

CDR3 sequence reads: CASSSLAGGRNERFF. The J gene is TRBJ2-1, the V gene TRBV11-2; TCRdb reports TRBD2, a call that lacks DNA to check it against. The CDR3 extends over 15 amino acids. Germline values: CDR1 SGHAT, CDR2 FQNNGV.

CDR3 residues: CSVEETEAWGTGELFF. The chain joins TRBV29-1 to TRBJ2-2; TCRdb names TRBD2, which stays unverified in the absence of DNA. The CDR3 covers 16 residues. The germline gives CDR1 SQVTM, CDR2 ANQGSEA.

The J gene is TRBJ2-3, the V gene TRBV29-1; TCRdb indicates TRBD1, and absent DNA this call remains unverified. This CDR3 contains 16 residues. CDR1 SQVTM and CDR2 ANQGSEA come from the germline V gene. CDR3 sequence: CSVEATQGGHTDTQYF.

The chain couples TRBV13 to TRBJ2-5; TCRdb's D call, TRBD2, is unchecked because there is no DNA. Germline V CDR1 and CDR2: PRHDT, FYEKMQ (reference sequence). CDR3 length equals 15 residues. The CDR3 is CASSQTSGGHETQYF.

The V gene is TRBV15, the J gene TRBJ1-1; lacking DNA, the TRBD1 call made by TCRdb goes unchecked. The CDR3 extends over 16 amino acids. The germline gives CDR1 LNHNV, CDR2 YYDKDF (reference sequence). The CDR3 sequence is CATSREIGQGNTEAFF.

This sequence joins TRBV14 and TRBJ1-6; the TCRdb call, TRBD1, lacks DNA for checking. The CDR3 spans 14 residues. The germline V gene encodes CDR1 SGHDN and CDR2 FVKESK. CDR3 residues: CANRKRTGNYRLHF.

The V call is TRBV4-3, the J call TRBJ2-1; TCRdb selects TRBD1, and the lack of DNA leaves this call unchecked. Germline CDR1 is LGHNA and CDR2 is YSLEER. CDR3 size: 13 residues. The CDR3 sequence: CASSQAKGNEQFF.

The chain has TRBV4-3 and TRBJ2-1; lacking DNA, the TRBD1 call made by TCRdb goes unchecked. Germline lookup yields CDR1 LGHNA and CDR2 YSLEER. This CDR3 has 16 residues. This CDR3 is CASSQDWGQIYSEQFF.

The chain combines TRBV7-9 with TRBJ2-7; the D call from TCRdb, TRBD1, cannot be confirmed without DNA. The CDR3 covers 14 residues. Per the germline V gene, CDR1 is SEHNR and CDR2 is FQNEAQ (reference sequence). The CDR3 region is CASSSGAGYYEQYF.

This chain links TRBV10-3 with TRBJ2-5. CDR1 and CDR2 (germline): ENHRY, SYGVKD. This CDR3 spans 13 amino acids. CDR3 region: CAISEKRQETQYF.